This TCR beta chain was found in a study of STAT5B mutations in CD4+ large granular lymphocyte leukemia. Broader study findings: Compared with healthy controls (2/35), patient top clones favored TRBV06 (8/27). No patients shared main leukemic clonotypes, though 25% to 30% appeared at low frequency elsewhere.

Authors' data handling: A productive frequency of 2.59 x 10-5 was the lowest detectable. Only in-frame clones appear in the TCRdb table, and some are missing; sequencing was by immunoSEQ multiplex PCR. V and J calls and clone size come straight from that table; D and trimming were deduced from the DNA. The repertoire holds about 48,000 clones, with roughly 70% as singletons. V shed 5 bases, J shed 7 bases, and the junction held 11 bases outside the gene matches. CDR3 size: 17 residues. Per germline, CDR1 PRHDT and CDR2 FYEKMQ (reference sequence). Notes on this clone: Its antigen remains unidentified.

The origin of this receptor is a human donor in good health. The chain links TRBV13 to TRBJ2-2; 12 nucleotides align to TRBD1. Sequenced: CD4+ T cells from blood buffy coats. The CDR3 nucleotides read TGTGCCAGCAGCGGGAAGGGGACAGGGGGCAATGACGGGGAGCTGTTTTTT. It yields the protein CASSGKGTGGNDGELFF.